Listed here are 28 T cell receptor beta chains from one sample, sequenced in a study of blood T cell repertoires in COVID-19. Method: immunoSEQ multiplex PCR; TCRdb's copy keeps in-frame clones and lacks some. The repertoire consists of hundreds of thousands of clones, with about 88% occurring once and the leading ten covering about 12%. Sequencing input: peripheral blood. The receptors stem from a woman aged 70-85 years with COVID-19, enrolled during active disease.

This chain uses TRBV7-2 with TRBJ2-1; D may be TRBD2 (7 bases). CDR1 SGHTA and CDR2 FQGNSA come from the germline V gene. V dropped 1 base and J dropped 5 bases, with 15 bases sitting between them. CDR3 length equals 16 residues. The CDR3 loop is CASSLVGGGPNNEQFF. In DNA form, the CDR3 reads TGTGCCAGCAGCTTAGTGGGCGGGGGCCCTAACAATGAGCAGTTCTTC.

This sequence joins TRBV7-2 and TRBJ2-5, with D possibly matching TRBD2 (5 bases). The CDR3 spans 13 residues. Germline CDR1 and CDR2: SGHTA and FQGNSA. V was trimmed by 5 bases and J by 4 bases, leaving 11 bases between them. CDR3 sequence reads: CASSNGRGETQYF. The CDR3 nucleotides read TGTGCCAGCAGCAATGGTCGGGGAGAGACCCAGTACTTC.

The chain uses TRBV2 and TRBJ2-2, with a possible D match to TRBD1 (5 bases). V lost 4 bases and J lost 1, with 7 bases in between. The CDR3 runs to 14 residues. In germline, CDR1 is SNHLY, CDR2 FYNNEI. The CDR3 nucleotides are TGTGCCAGCAGTGGGACACAGAACACCGGGGAGCTGTTTTTT. The encoded protein is CASSGTQNTGELFF. The entire variable domain, with the rest obtained from reference TRBV2 and TRBJ2-2, is as follows: EPEVTQTPSHQVTQMGQEVILRCVPISNHLYFYWYRQILGQKVEFLVSFYNNEISEKSEIFDDQFSVERPDGSNFTLKIRSTKLEDSAMYFCASSGTQNTGELFFGEGSRLTVL.

CDR3 sequence: CASSELDAGQGYNEQFF. The CDR3 bases are TGCGCCAGCAGTGAGTTAGATGCGGGACAGGGGTACAATGAGCAGTTCTTC. The chain uses TRBV10-1 and TRBJ2-1, with 10 bases matching TRBD1. This CDR3 spans 17 amino acids. J gave up 4 bases and V 1 base, and 7 bases lay outside the gene matches. Germline values: CDR1 WNHNN, CDR2 SYGVQD (reference sequence).

This chain links TRBV7-9 with TRBJ2-2, with 8 bases lining up with TRBD2. V lost 5 bases to trimming and J lost 1 base; unmatched junction nucleotides: 9. The CDR3 extends over 17 amino acids. CDR1 SEHNR and CDR2 FQNEAQ come from the germline V gene (reference sequence). DNA of the CDR3: TGTGCCAGCAGCCCTCCCTTCAGCGGGGGGAACACCGGGGAGCTGTTTTTT. Its translation: CASSPPFSGGNTGELFF. The complete variable domain, with remaining parts taken from reference TRBV7-9 and TRBJ2-2, reads DTGVSQNPRHKITKRGQNVTFRCDPISEHNRLYWYRQTLGQGPEFLTYFQNEAQLEKSRLLSDRFSAERPKGSFSTLEIQRTEQGDSAMYLCASSPPFSGGNTGELFFGEGSRLTVL.

The genes are TRBV3-1 (or the pseudogene TRBV3-2) and TRBJ1-2; weak D call: TRBD1 (6 bases). This CDR3 is 15 amino acids long. V lost 3 bases and J lost 2, with 13 bases in between. In germline, CDR1 is LGHDT, CDR2 YNNKEL (reference sequence). For the CDR3, the DNA is TGTGCCAGCAGCCACGCGGACAGACGAAACTATGGCTACACCTTC. This encodes CASSHADRRNYGYTF.

This clone was counted a few times. CDR3 region: CASTYGPKDYGYTF. CDR3 DNA sequence: TGTGCCAGCACCTACGGTCCCAAAGACTATGGCTACACCTTC. The chain has TRBV6-5 and TRBJ1-2, with D unclear. This CDR3 has 14 residues. Trimming shortened V by 7 bases and J by 3 bases, and 15 bases separated the two germline ends. Looked up from germline, CDR1 is MNHEY and CDR2 is SVGAGI.

The rearrangement joins TRBV6-1 to TRBJ2-7; 9 bases fit TRBD1. This CDR3 comprises 13 residues. CDR1 MNHNS and CDR2 SASEGT come from the germline V gene. The trim removed 3 bases at V and 8 bases at J, leaving 5 bases unmatched. The CDR3 loop reads CASSEGQGEKQYF. CDR3 DNA: TGTGCCAGCAGTGAGGGACAGGGAGAGAAGCAGTACTTC.

The chain carries TRBV5-1 and TRBJ2-3; 8 nucleotides match TRBD1. The CDR3 consists of 16 residues. The V gene end was trimmed by 4 bases and the J gene end by 1 base; junction bases not matched to a gene: 8. Germline assignment: CDR1 SGHRS and CDR2 YFSETQ. The CDR3 here is CASSVFQGAGTDTQYF. DNA for the CDR3: TGCGCCAGCAGCGTATTCCAGGGGGCGGGCACAGATACGCAGTATTTT.

The chain uses TRBV28 and TRBJ1-5; TRBD1 might be the D (6 bases). V was clipped by 6 bases and J by 7 bases, with 28 bases between them. CDR3 length: 18 residues. Germline V gene data show CDR1 as MDHEN and CDR2 as SYDVKM. CDR3 region: CASRLNPVGAGMIQPQHF. The CDR3 DNA follows: TGTGCCAGCAGACTAAACCCGGTGGGGGCAGGGATGATCCAGCCCCAGCATTTT.

The J gene is TRBJ1-1, the V gene TRBV13; no clear D. Germline CDR1 PRHDT, CDR2 FYEKMQ (reference sequence). V dropped 5 bases and J dropped 7 bases, with 14 bases sitting between them. The CDR3 loop spans 13 amino acids. The DNA for the CDR3 is TGTGCCAGCAGCAAGGAAGGTCGGGGTGAAGCTTTCTTT. The encoded protein is CASSKEGRGEAFF.

The chain recombines TRBV28 with TRBJ2-3; TRBD2 matches at 13 bases. V was clipped by 2 bases and J by 4 bases; unmatched bases: 6. The CDR3 contains 17 residues. Germline V lookup: CDR1 MDHEN, CDR2 SYDVKM. The CDR3 DNA follows: TGTGCCAGCAGTTTAGGAGGCACTAGCGGGGGGGCAGATACGCAGTATTTT. Residues: CASSLGGTSGGADTQYF.

The CDR3 DNA reads as TGTGCCAGCAGTGAGGAGCGTCCAGATACGCAGTATTTT. Amino acids: CASSEERPDTQYF. The V gene is TRBV6-1, the J gene TRBJ2-3, with unresolved D. This CDR3 is built from 13 residues. V was shortened by 3 bases and J by 4 bases, with 8 bases between the two germline ends. Germline V gives CDR1 MNHNS, CDR2 SASEGT.

The V gene is TRBV29-1, the J gene TRBJ1-2; D possibly corresponds to TRBD1 (6 bases). Germline-derived CDR1 and CDR2 are SQVTM and ANQGSEA. The CDR3 is 12 amino acids. V lost 2 bases and J lost 8, with 12 bases in between. The CDR3 nucleotides read TGCAGCGTTGAACGGGGGGCCTGGGGCTACACCTTC. Encoded protein: CSVERGAWGYTF.

V and J are TRBV7-9 and TRBJ1-5; D uncertain. CDR3 length: 13 amino acids. The germline gives CDR1 SEHNR, CDR2 FQNEAQ (reference sequence). Trimming took off 1 base at V and 2 bases at J, with 3 bases between the two ends. The CDR3 DNA sequence: TGTGCCAGCAGCTTAGTAGGCAATCAGCCCCAGCATTTT. Encoded protein: CASSLVGNQPQHF.

This clone was observed a few times. The rearrangement links TRBV2 to TRBJ2-1, with TRBD2 identical over 8 bases. The V gene end was trimmed by 6 bases and the J gene end by 4 bases; junction bases not matched to a gene: 11. The CDR3 runs to 16 residues. Germline V gene lookup returns CDR1 SNHLY and CDR2 FYNNEI. The CDR3 sequence: CASRGAGSGSYNEQFF. CDR3 nucleotide sequence: TGTGCCAGCAGAGGGGCCGGGAGCGGGAGTTACAATGAGCAGTTCTTC.

The chain links TRBV28 to TRBJ1-1, with 7 bases aligning to TRBD1. The CDR3 is made up of 13 amino acids. CDR1 and CDR2 from the germline V gene are MDHEN and SYDVKM. With V trimmed by 8 bases and J by 8 bases, 11 bases remained unmatched. DNA of the CDR3: TGTGCCAGCTGGCGCGGGAGGGGGCAAGAAGCTTTCTTT. Protein product: CASWRGRGQEAFF.

V is TRBV6-1 and J is TRBJ1-5, with unresolved D. CDR3 length equals 17 residues. Germline-derived CDR1 and CDR2 are MNHNS and SASEGT. Trimming shortened V by 0 bases and J by 0 bases, and 12 bases separated the two germline ends. CDR3 amino acids: CASSEALTVYSNQPQHF. The DNA for the CDR3 is TGTGCCAGCAGTGAAGCGCTAACGGTTTATAGCAATCAGCCCCAGCATTTT.

The chain links TRBV3-1 (or the pseudogene TRBV3-2) to TRBJ2-2; 7 nucleotides agree with TRBD1. The CDR3 consists of 13 residues. CDR1 and CDR2 from the germline V gene are LGHDT and YNNKEL (reference sequence). The V segment lost 10 bases and the J segment 4 bases; nucleotides outside the gene matches: 6. The DNA of the CDR3 is TGTGCCACCATGGGACAGCTCACCGGGGAGCTGTTTTTT. Amino acid sequence: CATMGQLTGELFF.

The genes are TRBV7-6 and TRBJ2-3; D is uncertain. Per germline, CDR1 SGHVS and CDR2 FNYEAQ. This CDR3 has 15 residues. Between the trimmed V and J ends, which lost 5 bases and 5 bases, there was a span of 17 bases. This CDR3 is CASSPRLTTGDTQYF. The CDR3 DNA follows: TGTGCCAGCAGCCCCAGACTTACTACTGGAGATACGCAGTATTTT.

A few counts support this clone. The rearrangement links TRBV9 to TRBJ2-2; D not resolved. This CDR3 has 11 amino acids. V was trimmed by 3 bases and J by 7 bases, leaving 4 bases between them. The germline gives CDR1 SGDLS, CDR2 YYNGEE. This chain's CDR3 is CASSARGELFF. The CDR3 region has the DNA TGTGCCAGCAGCGCCCGCGGGGAGCTGTTTTTT.

This clone appeared once. This chain uses TRBV6-5 with TRBJ2-7; 9 nucleotides agree with TRBD1. J was trimmed by 5 bases and V by 3 bases; bases with no gene match: 5. The length of the CDR3 is 14 residues. CDR1 MNHEY and CDR2 SVGAGI come from the germline V gene. CDR3 protein: CASSYRTGGNEQYF. CDR3 sequence (DNA): TGTGCCAGCAGTTATCGAACAGGGGGCAACGAGCAGTACTTC.

The J gene is TRBJ2-5, the V gene TRBV27, with D perhaps TRBD1 (6 bases). V shed 4 bases and J shed 4 bases, with 16 bases lying between them. Germline V gives CDR1 MNHEY, CDR2 SMNVEV (reference sequence). The CDR3 sequence is 15 residues long. CDR3 sequence (DNA): TGTGCCAGCAGTTCCCAGGGGCGCGGTGTAGAGACCCAGTACTTC. The encoded protein is CASSSQGRGVETQYF.

V is TRBV3-1 (or the pseudogene TRBV3-2) and J is TRBJ1-2, with D uncertain. V gave up 4 bases and J gave up 2 bases, with 8 bases separating them. The CDR3 is 13 residues long. CDR1 is LGHDT, CDR2 YNNKEL, per germline (reference sequence). CDR3 in amino acids: CASSRSPNYGYTF. CDR3 DNA sequence: TGTGCCAGCAGCCGAAGCCCCAACTATGGCTACACCTTC.

This clone was found a few times. This rearrangement joins TRBV6-2 or TRBV6-3 to TRBJ2-7, with 10 bases that match TRBD2. Unmatched junction bases numbered 4, after V lost 5 bases and J lost 0 bases. The CDR3 has 15 residues. CDR1 is MNHEY and CDR2 is SVGEGT in the germline V gene. The CDR3 loop reads CASSLAGASSYEQYF. As DNA, the CDR3 is TGTGCCAGCAGTCTAGCGGGGGCCAGCTCCTACGAGCAGTACTTC.

The chain carries TRBV9 and TRBJ2-3; a weak D match, TRBD2 (6 bases). V was clipped by 1 base and J by 4 bases, with 10 bases between them. Germline V gene sequence: CDR1 SGDLS, CDR2 YYNGEE. The CDR3 covers 14 residues. The CDR3 protein is CASSVSSVADTQYF. CDR3 DNA: TGTGCCAGCAGCGTATCTAGCGTTGCAGATACGCAGTATTTT.

The CDR3 region is CASSQDGAGSYNSPLHF. DNA for the CDR3: TGCGCCAGCAGCCAAGATGGGGCAGGCTCCTATAATTCACCCCTCCACTTT. The chain recombines TRBV4-1 with TRBJ1-6, with D possibly being TRBD1 (5 bases). V lost 0 bases, J lost 0 bases, and 9 bases lay in between. Germline values: CDR1 MGHRA, CDR2 YSYEKL. This CDR3 region has 17 residues.

V is TRBV19 and J is TRBJ2-3; tentative D call: TRBD2 (6 bases). The CDR3 is made up of 16 amino acids. V lost 5 bases and J lost 1, with 16 bases in between. Germline V CDR1 and CDR2: LNHDA, SQIVND (reference sequence). The CDR3: CASSPRLGVGTDTQYF. For the CDR3, the DNA is TGTGCCAGTAGTCCGAGACTAGGGGTGGGCACAGATACGCAGTATTTT.